This T cell receptor beta chain was found in a study of blood T cell repertoires in COVID-19. The overall study: COVID-19 samples, acute and convalescent, were from the United States, Italy and Spain. PBMCs, B-cell-depleted T cells, or T cells provided the cDNA or gDNA that made up the material.

Authors' processing steps: By means of reference gene primer amplification, nucleated cell counts were estimated. Profiled with immunoSEQ multiplex PCR; TCRdb holds only in-frame clones, not every one. V, J and clone size are those of that table, while D and trimming were read from the DNA. The repertoire includes 200,000 to 250,000 clones, 70% to 90% of them detected once, and 6.2% sits in the top ten. Source material: peripheral blood. The receptor comes from a man between 60 and 70 years old with acute or convalescent COVID-19.

The CDR3 here is CASSYELVRGVLSNQPQHF. Written as DNA, the CDR3 is TGTGCCAGCAGTTATGAGTTAGTACGGGGGGTCCTAAGCAATCAGCCCCAGCATTTT. This chain joins TRBV28 and TRBJ1-5; D might be TRBD1 (5 bases). The V gene's germline CDR1 is MDHEN and CDR2 SYDVKM. V was pared by 4 bases and J by 1 base, with 23 bases between. The CDR3 is 19 residues long.